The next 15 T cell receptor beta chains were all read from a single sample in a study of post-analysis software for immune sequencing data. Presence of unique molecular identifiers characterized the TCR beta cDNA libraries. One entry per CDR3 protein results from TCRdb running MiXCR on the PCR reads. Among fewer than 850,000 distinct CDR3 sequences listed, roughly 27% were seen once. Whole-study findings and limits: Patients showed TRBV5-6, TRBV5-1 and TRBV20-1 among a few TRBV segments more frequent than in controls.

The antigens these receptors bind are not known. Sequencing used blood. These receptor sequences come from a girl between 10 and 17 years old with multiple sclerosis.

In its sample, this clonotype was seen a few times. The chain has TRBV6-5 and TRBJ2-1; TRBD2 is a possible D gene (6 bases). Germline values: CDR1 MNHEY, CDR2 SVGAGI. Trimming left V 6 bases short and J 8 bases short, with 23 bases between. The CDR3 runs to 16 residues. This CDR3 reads CASSPRRGSLQDEQFF. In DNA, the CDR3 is TGTGCCAGCAGCCCCCGGAGGGGATCCCTCCAGGATGAGCAGTTCTTC.

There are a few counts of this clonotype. For the CDR3, the DNA is TGTGCCATCAGTGAGACAGGGACGGGTGGCTACACCTTC. Translation: CAISETGTGGYTF. The chain combines TRBV10-3 with TRBJ1-2; D perhaps matches TRBD1 (6 bases). V shed 2 bases and J shed 7 bases, with 11 bases lying between them. The CDR3 length is 13 residues. CDR1 and CDR2 from the germline V gene are ENHRY and SYGVKD.

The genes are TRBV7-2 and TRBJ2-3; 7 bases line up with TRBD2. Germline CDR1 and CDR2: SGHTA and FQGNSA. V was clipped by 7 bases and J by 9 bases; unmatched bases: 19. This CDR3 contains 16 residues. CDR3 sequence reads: CASTFSMAGSAGTQYF. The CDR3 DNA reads TGTGCCAGCACCTTCTCGATGGCCGGCTCAGCGGGGACGCAGTATTTT.

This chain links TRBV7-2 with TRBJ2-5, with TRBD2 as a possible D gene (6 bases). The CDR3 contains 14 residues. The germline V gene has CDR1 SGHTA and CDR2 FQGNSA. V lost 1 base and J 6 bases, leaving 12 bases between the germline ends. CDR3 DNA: TGTGCCAGCAGCTTAGTAGGTGGGGGGAAGACCCAGTACTTC. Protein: CASSLVGGGKTQYF.

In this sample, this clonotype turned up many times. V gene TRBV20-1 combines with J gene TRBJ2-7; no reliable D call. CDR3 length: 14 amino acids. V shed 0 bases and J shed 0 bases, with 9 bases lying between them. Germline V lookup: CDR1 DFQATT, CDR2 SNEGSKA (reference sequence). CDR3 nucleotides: TGCAGTGCTAGAGATCAGGCGGTCTCCTACGAGCAGTACTTC. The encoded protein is CSARDQAVSYEQYF.

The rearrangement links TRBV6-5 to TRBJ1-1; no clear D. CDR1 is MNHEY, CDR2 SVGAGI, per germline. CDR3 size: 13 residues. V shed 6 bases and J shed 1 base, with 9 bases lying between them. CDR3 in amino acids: CASSNSANTEAFF. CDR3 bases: TGTGCCAGCAGCAACAGCGCGAACACTGAAGCTTTCTTT.

In DNA, the CDR3 is TGTGCCAGCAGCCACGGACAGGGCAATCAGCCCCAGCATTTT. This encodes CASSHGQGNQPQHF. The rearrangement joins TRBV5-6 to TRBJ1-5; TRBD1 agrees at 7 bases. Looked up from germline, CDR1 is SGHDT and CDR2 is YYEEEE. The CDR3 length is 14 residues. Trimming cost V 4 bases and J 2 bases; bases outside gene matches: 3.

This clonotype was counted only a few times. This CDR3 reads CASSLDLQGGDSPLHF. CDR3 in DNA: TGCGCCAGCAGCTTGGACCTACAGGGTGGTGATTCACCCCTCCACTTT. This chain uses TRBV5-1 with TRBJ1-6; weak D call: TRBD1 (6 bases). V shed 0 bases and J shed 8 bases, with 15 bases lying between them. Germline V CDR1 and CDR2: SGHRS, YFSETQ. This CDR3 contains 16 residues.

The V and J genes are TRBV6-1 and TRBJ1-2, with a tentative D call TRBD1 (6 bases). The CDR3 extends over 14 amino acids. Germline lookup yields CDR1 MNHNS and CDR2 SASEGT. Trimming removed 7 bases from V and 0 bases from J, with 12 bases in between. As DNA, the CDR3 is TGTGCCAGCAATGGACAGAGAACTAACTATGGCTACACCTTC. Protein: CASNGQRTNYGYTF.

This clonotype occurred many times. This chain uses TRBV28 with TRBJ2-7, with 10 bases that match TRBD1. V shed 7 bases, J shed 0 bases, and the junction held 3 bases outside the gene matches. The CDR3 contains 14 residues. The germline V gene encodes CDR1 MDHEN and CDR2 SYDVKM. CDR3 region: CASTRTGGSYEQYF. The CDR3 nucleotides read TGTGCCAGCACCCGGACAGGGGGCTCCTACGAGCAGTACTTC.

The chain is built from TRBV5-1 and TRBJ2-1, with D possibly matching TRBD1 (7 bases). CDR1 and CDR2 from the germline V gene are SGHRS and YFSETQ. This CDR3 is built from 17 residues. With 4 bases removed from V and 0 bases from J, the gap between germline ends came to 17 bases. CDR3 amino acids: CASSTQGTVGSYNEQFF. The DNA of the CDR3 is TGCGCCAGCAGCACACAGGGGACTGTGGGCTCCTACAATGAGCAGTTCTTC.

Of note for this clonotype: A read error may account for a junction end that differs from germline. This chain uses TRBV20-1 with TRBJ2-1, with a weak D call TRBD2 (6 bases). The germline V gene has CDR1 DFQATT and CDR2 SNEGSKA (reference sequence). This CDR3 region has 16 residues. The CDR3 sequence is CSASAGLPSSCNEQFF. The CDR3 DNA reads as TGCAGTGCTAGCGCGGGACTCCCCAGCTCCTGCAATGAGCAGTTCTTC.

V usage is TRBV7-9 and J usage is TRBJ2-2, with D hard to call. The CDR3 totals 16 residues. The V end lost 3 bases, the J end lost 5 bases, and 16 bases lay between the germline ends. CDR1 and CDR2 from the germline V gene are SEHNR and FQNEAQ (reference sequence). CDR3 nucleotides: TGTGCCAGCAGCTTTTCTCGCGAGGTTTATACCGGGGAGCTGTTTTTT. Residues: CASSFSREVYTGELFF. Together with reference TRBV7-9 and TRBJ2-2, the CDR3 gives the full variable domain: DTGVSQNPRHKITKRGQNVTFRCDPISEHNRLYWYRQTLGQGPEFLTYFQNEAQLEKSRLLSDRFSAERPKGSFSTLEIQRTEQGDSAMYLCASSFSREVYTGELFFGEGSRLTVL.

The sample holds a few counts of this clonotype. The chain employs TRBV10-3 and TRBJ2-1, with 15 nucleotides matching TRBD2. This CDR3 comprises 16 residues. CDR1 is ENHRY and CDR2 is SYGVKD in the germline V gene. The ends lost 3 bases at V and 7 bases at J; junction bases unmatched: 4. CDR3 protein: CAISDGTSGRRNEQFF. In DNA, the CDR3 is TGTGCCATCAGTGACGGGACTAGCGGGAGGAGGAATGAGCAGTTCTTC.

The CDR3 nucleotides read TGTGCCAGCAGCCACCAGACAAACTCTGGAAACACCATATATTTT. Translated: CASSHQTNSGNTIYF. The chain employs TRBV7-9 and TRBJ1-3; D remains ambiguous. The CDR3 totals 15 residues. CDR1 SEHNR and CDR2 FQNEAQ come from the germline V gene (reference sequence). The ends were cut back, 5 bases at V and 0 bases at J, with 11 bases in the middle.